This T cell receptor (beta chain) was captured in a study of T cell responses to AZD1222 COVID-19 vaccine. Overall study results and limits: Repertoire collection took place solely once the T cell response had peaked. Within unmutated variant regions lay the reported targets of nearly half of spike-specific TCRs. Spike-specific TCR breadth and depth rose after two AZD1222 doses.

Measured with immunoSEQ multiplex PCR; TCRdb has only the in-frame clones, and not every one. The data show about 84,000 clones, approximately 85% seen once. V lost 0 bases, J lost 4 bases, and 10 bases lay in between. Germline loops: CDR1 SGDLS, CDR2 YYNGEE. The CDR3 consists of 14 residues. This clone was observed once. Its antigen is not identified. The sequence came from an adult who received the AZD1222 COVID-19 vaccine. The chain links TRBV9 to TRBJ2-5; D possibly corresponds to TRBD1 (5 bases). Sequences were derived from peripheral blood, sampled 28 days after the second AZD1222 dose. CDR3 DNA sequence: TGTGCCAGCAGCGTAGCTGGGCAGGGAGAGACCCAGTACTTC. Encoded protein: CASSVAGQGETQYF.